This TCR beta chain was found in a study of breast tumors, draining lymph nodes, adjacent tissues. This clonotype was observed a few times. Its antigen is currently unknown. The lymph nodes were axillary draining lymph nodes from breast cancer patients. From the multiplex PCR reads, TCRdb called clonotypes with MiXCR, one entry per CDR3 protein. The profile shows 150,000 to 250,000 distinct CDR3 sequences, 30% to 40% of them singletons. The germline CDR1 and CDR2 sequences are SGHTA and FQGNSA. V lost 5 bases and J 1 base, leaving 8 bases between the germline ends. The CDR3 is 13 residues long. The study's findings and limits: Luminal-like breast cancer showed significantly higher tumor–nontumor repertoire similarity than basal-like. The lymph node origin of tumor T cells was framed as consistent with a hypothesis, not demonstrated. Tumors had less TCR diversity than lymph nodes, more than nontumor tissue.

The TCR originated in a female donor with breast cancer. Some clones in this sample may be carry-over from other donors' samples. This chain uses TRBV7-2 with TRBJ1-1; D is unresolved. The source material was axillary lymph node tissue. The CDR3 region has the DNA TGTGCCAGCAGCCCCGCTCCGAACACTGAAGCTTTCTTT. Its translation: CASSPAPNTEAFF.